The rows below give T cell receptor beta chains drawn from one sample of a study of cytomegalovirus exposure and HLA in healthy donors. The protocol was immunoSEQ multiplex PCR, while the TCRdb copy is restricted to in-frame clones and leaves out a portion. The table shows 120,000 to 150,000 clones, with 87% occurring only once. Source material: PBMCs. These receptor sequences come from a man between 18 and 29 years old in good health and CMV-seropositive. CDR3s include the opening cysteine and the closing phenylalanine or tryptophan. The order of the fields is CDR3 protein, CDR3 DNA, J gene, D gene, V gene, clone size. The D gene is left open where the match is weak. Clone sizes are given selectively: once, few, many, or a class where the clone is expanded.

CAWSSGVYNEQFF,TGTGCCTGGAGTTCAGGGGTCTACAATGAGCAGTTCTTC,TRBJ2-1,.,TRBV30,.
CASSPPNGRGEETQYF,TGTGCCAGCTCACCACCCAACGGGAGAGGAGAGGAGACCCAGTACTTC,TRBJ2-5,.,TRBV18,.
CSGGGAGNGEQYF,TGCAGCGGGGGAGGGGCAGGGAACGGCGAGCAGTACTTC,TRBJ2-7,TRBD2,TRBV29-1,.
CASSYGSSYEQYF,TGTGCCAGTAGTTACGGGAGCTCCTACGAGCAGTACTTC,TRBJ2-7,.,TRBV19,few
CASSLSRLSAHEQYF,TGTGCCAGCAGCCTCTCCCGACTTTCTGCCCACGAGCAGTACTTC,TRBJ2-7,.,TRBV13,.
CATSREGQDYEQYF,TGTGCCACCAGCAGAGAGGGGCAGGACTACGAGCAGTACTTC,TRBJ2-7,.,TRBV15,.
CASSEGTSGSYEQYF,TGTGCCAGCAGTGAAGGGACTAGCGGCTCCTACGAGCAGTACTTC,TRBJ2-7,TRBD2,TRBV6-1,.
CASRTQGLNTEAFF,TGTGCCAGCAGAACTCAGGGTCTGAACACTGAAGCTTTCTTT,TRBJ1-1,.,TRBV6-5,.
CASSAGLAGLNEQFF,TGCGCCAGCAGCGCGGGACTAGCGGGATTGAATGAGCAGTTCTTC,TRBJ2-1,TRBD2,TRBV5-1,once
CASSSRAQETQYF,TGCGCCAGCAGCTCCAGGGCCCAAGAGACCCAGTACTTC,TRBJ2-5,.,TRBV5-1,.
CASSQGGSIAGTGELFF,TGCGCCAGCAGCCAAGGGGGGTCGATAGCGGGCACCGGGGAGCTGTTTTTT,TRBJ2-2,TRBD2,TRBV4-1,.
CASSKEWTQYF,TGTGCCAGTTCAAAAGAGTGGACCCAGTACTTC,TRBJ2-5,.,TRBV2,.
CAWSLQRGGYEQYF,TGTGCCTGGAGTTTACAGAGGGGAGGGTACGAGCAGTACTTC,TRBJ2-7,TRBD2,TRBV30,.
CASSDSGGGTTGELFF,TGTGCCAGCAGTGACTCCGGGGGGGGCACCACCGGGGAGCTGTTTTTT,TRBJ2-2,TRBD2,TRBV6-4,.
CASTRQGASNEKLFF,TGCGCTAGCACCCGACAGGGGGCCTCTAATGAAAAACTGTTTTTT,TRBJ1-4,TRBD1,TRBV4-1,.
CASSPLRPGGGKDEQYF,TGTGCCAGCTCACCTTTGAGGCCAGGAGGGGGCAAAGACGAGCAGTACTTC,TRBJ2-7,.,TRBV18,.
CASSFRQDPRSTEAFF,TGTGCCAGCAGCTTCCGACAGGACCCGCGGTCCACTGAAGCTTTCTTT,TRBJ1-1,.,TRBV7-6,.
CASSEGLTGTNEKLFF,TGTGCCAGCAGTGAGGGGTTGACAGGGACTAATGAAAAACTGTTTTTT,TRBJ1-4,TRBD1,TRBV6-1,.
CAISQTGTGAYEQYF,TGTGCCATCAGCCAAACCGGGACAGGGGCCTACGAGCAGTACTTC,TRBJ2-7,TRBD1,TRBV10-3,.
CASSYSHNTEAFF,TGTGCCAGCAGTTACTCCCATAACACTGAAGCTTTCTTT,TRBJ1-1,.,TRBV6-5,.
CASTGGYVEAFF,TGTGCCAGTACCGGGGGATATGTTGAAGCTTTCTTT,TRBJ1-1,.,TRBV6-5,.
CASSYAQPNAEAFF,TGTGCCAGCAGTTATGCACAGCCAAACGCTGAAGCTTTCTTT,TRBJ1-1,.,TRBV6-6,.
CASSYSGGNTGELFF,TGTGCCAGCAGTTACTCGGGGGGGAACACCGGGGAGCTGTTTTTT,TRBJ2-2,.,TRBV6-5,.
CASSTVARREQYF,TGTGCCAGTAGTACGGTCGCTAGACGTGAGCAGTACTTC,TRBJ2-7,.,TRBV19,many
CASSESEDGNQPQHF,TGTGCCAGCAGTGAATCGGAGGATGGCAATCAGCCCCAGCATTTT,TRBJ1-5,.,TRBV6-1,few